A single sample gave rise to the 32 T cell receptor beta chains below, sequenced in a study of CD8+ T cells in alopecia areata. Sequencing relied on a cDNA template that was reverse transcribed from extracted RNA. Profiled with immunoSEQ multiplex PCR; TCRdb holds only in-frame clones, not every one. The profile shows roughly 140,000 clones, roughly 46% of them singletons. The sample consisted of CD4+ T cells sorted from blood, taken at week 0. The receptors here all came from a human donor with alopecia areata.

The sample holds a few counts of this clone. This CDR3 is CASSQGLLAGDTDTQYF. CDR3 sequence (DNA): TGCGCCAGCAGCCAAGGGCTTCTAGCGGGCGACACAGATACGCAGTATTTT. The V gene is TRBV4-1, the J gene TRBJ2-3; 8 bases match TRBD2. Germline V lookup: CDR1 MGHRA, CDR2 YSYEKL. V was pared by 1 base and J by 2 bases, with 8 bases of the junction left unmatched. The CDR3 contains 17 residues.

This chain uses TRBV5-6 with TRBJ1-2; the D gene is possibly TRBD1 (5 bases). Germline V CDR1 and CDR2: SGHDT, YYEEEE. V gave up 4 bases and J gave up 4 bases, with 8 bases separating them. The CDR3 covers 12 residues. The chain's CDR3 is CASSAGTYGYTF. CDR3 DNA: TGTGCCAGCAGCGCCGGGACCTATGGCTACACCTTC.

This clone was counted between two and nine times. This chain uses TRBV28 with TRBJ2-1; 8 positions agree with TRBD2. This CDR3 has 12 amino acids. With 7 bases clipped from V and 10 bases from J, the junction kept 6 bases outside the gene matches. Germline CDR1 MDHEN, CDR2 SYDVKM. The CDR3: CASNSGRDEQFF. The CDR3 nucleotides are TGTGCCAGCAACTCCGGGAGGGACGAGCAGTTCTTC.

The CDR3 nucleotides read TGTGCCAGCTCACCACAGCGGGAGGGCCCGGAGACCCAGTACTTC. Protein sequence: CASSPQREGPETQYF. The chain links TRBV18 to TRBJ2-5, with TRBD2 matching 10 bases. The V gene's germline CDR1 is KGHSH and CDR2 LQKENI. There are 15 residues in the CDR3. V was clipped by 1 base and J by 5 bases; unmatched bases: 4.

The gene calls are TRBV30 and TRBJ1-5; tentatively, D is TRBD1 (6 bases). The germline V gene encodes CDR1 GTSNPN and CDR2 SVGIG (reference sequence). The CDR3 has 14 residues. V lost 4 bases, J lost 1 base, and 11 bases lay in between. The CDR3 loop is CAWTRGLSNQPQHF. CDR3 in DNA: TGTGCCTGGACCCGGGGGCTGAGCAATCAGCCCCAGCATTTT.

V and J are TRBV5-1 and TRBJ2-6; 9 bases match TRBD1. The CDR3 is 19 amino acids. V shed 2 bases and J 4 bases; nucleotides not matched to a gene: 13. CDR1 SGHRS and CDR2 YFSETQ come from the germline V gene. CDR3: CASSFGDRAAATGANVLTF. CDR3 DNA: TGCGCCAGCAGCTTTGGGGACAGGGCGGCCGCTACCGGGGCCAACGTCCTGACTTTC.

The V call is TRBV29-1, the J call TRBJ1-4; no definite D call. Germline values: CDR1 SQVTM, CDR2 ANQGSEA. The CDR3 extends over 12 amino acids. The V end lost 4 bases, the J end lost 7 bases, and 10 bases lay between the germline ends. The CDR3 nucleotides are TGCAGCGTTGCGTCCGAACCTGAAAAACTGTTTTTT. It is translated as CSVASEPEKLFF.

V and J are TRBV28 and TRBJ1-5, with D hard to call. Germline CDR1 reads MDHEN; CDR2 reads SYDVKM. V was shortened by 4 bases and J by 7 bases, with 5 bases between the two germline ends. The CDR3 has 11 residues. Here the CDR3 DNA reads TGTGCCAGCAGTTCGCGCCAGCCCCAGCATTTT. Protein: CASSSRQPQHF.

This chain joins TRBV14 and TRBJ2-3; D gene unclear. The germline V and J ends were trimmed by 1 base and 1 base, with 3 bases remaining between them. The CDR3 runs 13 residues. The germline gives CDR1 SGHDN, CDR2 FVKESK. Written as DNA, the CDR3 is TGTGCCAGCAGCCAAGGGGGCACAGATACGCAGTATTTT. Translation gives CASSQGGTDTQYF.

The genes are TRBV28 and TRBJ1-5; unclear D gene. The CDR3 extends over 14 amino acids. Trimming stripped 4 bases from V and 6 bases from J, with 13 bases between. The germline CDR1 and CDR2 sequences are MDHEN and SYDVKM. As DNA, the CDR3 is TGTGCCAGCAGTTCCCCGGGATTGGCTCAGCCCCAGCATTTT. Residues: CASSSPGLAQPQHF.

This chain uses TRBV27 with TRBJ2-3, with 7 bases that match TRBD1. Germline trimming cut 6 bases from V and 13 bases from J; bases unmatched to any gene: 7. This CDR3 spans 11 amino acids. CDR1 MNHEY and CDR2 SMNVEV come from the germline V gene (reference sequence). This chain's CDR3 is CASRRQGFEYF. CDR3 bases: TGTGCCAGCAGAAGACAGGGATTTGAGTATTTT.

The chain carries TRBV9 and TRBJ1-2; 8 bases map to TRBD1. Unmatched junction bases numbered 9, after V lost 4 bases and J lost 7 bases. Germline values: CDR1 SGDLS, CDR2 YYNGEE. This CDR3 is built from 14 residues. DNA of the CDR3: TGTGCCAGCAGCCCGATTCAGGGGGCCTTTGGCTACACCTTC. This translates into CASSPIQGAFGYTF.

This clone was counted between two and nine times. The genes are TRBV30 and TRBJ2-1, with D unresolved. Germline CDR1 GTSNPN, CDR2 SVGIG (reference sequence). The CDR3 length is 12 residues. The V end lost 0 bases, the J end lost 5 bases, and 5 bases lay between the germline ends. The CDR3 spells CAWSVTDNEQFF. CDR3 DNA sequence: TGTGCCTGGAGTGTAACTGACAATGAGCAGTTCTTC.

The chain is built from TRBV28 and TRBJ2-7, with D possibly being TRBD1 or TRBD2 (5 bases each). The CDR3 totals 15 residues. CDR1 is MDHEN, CDR2 SYDVKM, per germline. Trimming shortened V by 5 bases and J by 7 bases, and 21 bases separated the two germline ends. Here the CDR3 DNA reads TGTGCCAGCAGTCCTCTTAGCGCAGGGTCTAGGGAGCAGTACTTC. It codes for CASSPLSAGSREQYF.

The V and J genes are TRBV28 and TRBJ2-1; 7 bases are a match to TRBD2. V lost 4 bases, J lost 7 bases, and 10 bases stayed unmatched. The germline gives CDR1 MDHEN, CDR2 SYDVKM. This CDR3 has 15 amino acids. The CDR3 is CASSSLAAGGNEQFF. CDR3 in DNA: TGTGCCAGCAGTTCCCTAGCGGCCGGGGGAAATGAGCAGTTCTTC.

The chain uses TRBV30 and TRBJ2-3, with TRBD1 matching 11 bases. CDR3 length: 16 residues. Germline loops: CDR1 GTSNPN, CDR2 SVGIG (reference sequence). V lost 2 bases, J lost 4 bases, and 8 bases stayed unmatched. The CDR3 nucleotides are TGTGCCTGGAGTCCAGCGGACAGGGGGCCGCCAGATACGCAGTATTTT. Protein sequence: CAWSPADRGPPDTQYF.

The chain has TRBV27 and TRBJ2-1; TRBD1 or TRBD2 may be the D gene (6 bases each). Per germline, CDR1 MNHEY and CDR2 SMNVEV (reference sequence). The CDR3 is 15 amino acids. V lost 5 bases and J lost 8, with 19 bases in between. CDR3 sequence: CASSAPQRGDYEQFF. The CDR3 DNA reads TGTGCCAGCAGTGCCCCCCAAAGGGGGGATTATGAGCAGTTCTTC.

This clone showed up just a few times. The genes are TRBV5-1 and TRBJ2-4; D may be TRBD1 (6 bases). The CDR3 spans 12 residues. V lost 4 bases and J lost 16, with 18 bases in between. Germline V gene data show CDR1 as SGHRS and CDR2 as YFSETQ. DNA for the CDR3: TGCGCCAGCAGCATCCCGGACAGTCCTCAATACTTC. Its translation: CASSIPDSPQYF.

The chain links TRBV29-1 to TRBJ2-6; possible D gene TRBD1, 5 bases. Germline values: CDR1 SQVTM, CDR2 ANQGSEA. The ends were cut back, 6 bases at V and 0 bases at J, with 9 bases in the middle. The CDR3 is 14 residues long. In nucleotides, the CDR3 is TGCAGCGTGACACAGGTCTCTGGGGCCAACGTCCTGACTTTC. Residues: CSVTQVSGANVLTF. The full variable domain, completed using reference TRBV29-1 and TRBJ2-6, is SAVISQKPSRDICQRGTSLTIQCQVDSQVTMMFWYRQQPGQSLTLIATANQGSEATYESGFVIDKFPISRPNLTFSTLTVSNMSPEDSSIYLCSVTQVSGANVLTFGAGSRLTVL.

There are a few counts of this clone. The rearrangement joins TRBV29-1 to TRBJ1-1; D might be TRBD1 (6 bases). This CDR3 is 13 amino acids long. From germline, CDR1 is SQVTM and CDR2 ANQGSEA. The ends were cut back, 4 bases at V and 3 bases at J, with 12 bases in the middle. The CDR3 DNA reads as TGCAGCGTTGCTCGGGGGGCGGACACTGAAGCTTTCTTT. Protein sequence: CSVARGADTEAFF.

The chain couples TRBV5-1 to TRBJ2-2, with 7 nucleotides matching TRBD1. Per the germline V gene, CDR1 is SGHRS and CDR2 is YFSETQ. The CDR3 is made up of 15 amino acids. V shed 4 bases, J shed 0 bases, and the junction held 3 bases outside the gene matches. The CDR3 nucleotides read TGCGCCAGCAGCCCCAGGGGGACGAACACCGGGGAGCTGTTTTTT. This sequence encodes CASSPRGTNTGELFF.

This clone was found a few times. The rearrangement uses TRBV29-1 and TRBJ2-5, with TRBD2 identical over 9 bases. Trimming cost V 4 bases and J 4 bases; bases outside gene matches: 1. Germline CDR1 reads SQVTM; CDR2 reads ANQGSEA. The CDR3 spans 12 residues. The DNA of the CDR3 is TGCAGCGTTGGTAGCGGGAGAGAGACCCAGTACTTC. Translating gives CSVGSGRETQYF.

Turning to this clone: The same CDR3 arises from other DNA sequences in this sample as well. CDR3 nucleotide sequence: TGTGCCTGGAGTGTGGGGACAGAAGCTTTCTTT. Encoded protein: CAWSVGTEAFF. The V gene is TRBV30, the J gene TRBJ1-1, with D maybe TRBD1 (6 bases). The V and J ends lost 0 bases and 8 bases respectively, with 7 bases between them. The CDR3 runs to 11 residues. Germline V gene lookup returns CDR1 GTSNPN and CDR2 SVGIG (reference sequence).

This clone was observed a handful of times. This chain joins TRBV5-6 and TRBJ2-7; no reliable D call. CDR1 is SGHDT, CDR2 YYEEEE, per germline. Trimming stripped 1 base from V and 1 base from J, with 3 bases between. The CDR3 runs 12 residues. The CDR3 region is CASSLRSYEQYF. The CDR3 region has the DNA TGTGCCAGCAGCTTGAGGTCCTACGAGCAGTACTTC.

The rearrangement joins TRBV29-1 to TRBJ2-7; D possibly matches TRBD1 or TRBD2 (5 bases each). CDR1 is SQVTM, CDR2 ANQGSEA, per germline. This CDR3 has 12 amino acids. V was pared by 6 bases and J by 2 bases, with 11 bases between. The CDR3 protein is CSVNLGAYEQYF. DNA for the CDR3: TGCAGCGTCAACTTGGGGGCCTACGAGCAGTACTTC.

The count of this clone is one. The rearrangement uses TRBV30 and TRBJ1-2, with D unclear. Looked up from germline, CDR1 is GTSNPN and CDR2 is SVGIG (reference sequence). This CDR3 has 12 amino acids. V gave up 2 bases and J gave up 8 bases, with 12 bases separating them. The CDR3 bases are TGTGCCTGGAGTCCCCGGGAAGAAGGCTACACCTTC. The encoded protein is CAWSPREEGYTF.

The V call is TRBV28, the J call TRBJ2-3; the D gene is possibly TRBD2 (7 bases). The CDR3 is made up of 12 amino acids. Germline V CDR1 and CDR2: MDHEN, SYDVKM. V was trimmed by 8 bases and J by 6 bases, leaving 12 bases between them. The CDR3 protein is CASLEGGDTQYF. CDR3 in DNA: TGTGCCAGCCTGGAGGGGGGGGATACGCAGTATTTT.

This chain connects TRBV10-3 to TRBJ2-5; 9 nucleotides align to TRBD2. The DNA end is a closer match to TRBJ2-7, so the J assignment may be wrong. In germline, CDR1 is ENHRY, CDR2 SYGVKD. The CDR3 contains 14 residues. CDR3 protein: CAISEVSGSYEQYF. As DNA, the CDR3 is TGTGCCATCAGTGAGGTTAGCGGGAGTTACGAGCAGTACTTC.

This clone was observed a handful of times. The genes are TRBV18 and TRBJ1-2, with unresolved D. Trimming removed 2 bases at V and 11 bases at J, with 24 bases between. The CDR3 is made up of 16 amino acids. Germline-derived CDR1 and CDR2 are KGHSH and LQKENI. In DNA, the CDR3 is TGTGCCAGCTCACCAAATTTCGACAATCCCAGGATCGGGTACACCTTC. Translating gives CASSPNFDNPRIGYTF.

This sequence joins TRBV6-6 and TRBJ2-2; no clear D. Germline CDR1 and CDR2: MNHNY and SVGAGI (reference sequence). Trimming pared 8 bases from V and 3 bases from J, leaving 7 bases between. The CDR3 has 12 amino acids. CDR3 coding DNA: TGTGCCAGCTCCAAGGACACCGGGGAGCTGTTTTTT. Translating it yields CASSKDTGELFF.

The chain has TRBV7-2 and TRBJ2-7; D gene unclear. Trimming took off 1 base at V and 1 base at J, with 11 bases between the two ends. Germline loops: CDR1 SGHTA, CDR2 FQGNSA. The CDR3 has 15 amino acids. The CDR3 nucleotides are TGTGCCAGCAGCTTAGATTCGACTCCTTCCTACGAGCAGTACTTC. This translates into CASSLDSTPSYEQYF.

V usage is TRBV4-1 and J usage is TRBJ1-2; D is ambiguous. The CDR3 extends over 14 amino acids. Germline CDR1 MGHRA, CDR2 YSYEKL. The germline V and J ends were trimmed by 1 base and 0 bases, with 6 bases remaining between them. CDR3 loop: CASSQALANYGYTF. The CDR3 DNA is TGCGCCAGCAGCCAAGCCTTGGCTAACTATGGCTACACCTTC.